Detailed here is one T cell receptor beta chain. TCRdb keeps only in-frame clones here, not all; method: immunoSEQ multiplex PCR. The data contain 900,000 to 1,200,000 clones, 75% to 80% of them singletons. The sample comes from a study of shared clonotypes between healthy human individuals. Germline trimming cut 5 bases from V and 5 bases from J; bases unmatched to any gene: 20. This CDR3 comprises 18 residues. CDR1 is SEHNR and CDR2 is FQNEAQ in the germline V gene (reference sequence). The specimen was memory CD4+ T cells from PBMCs. The subset was: CD45RA-negative fraction. The genes are TRBV7-9 and TRBJ2-5; 7 nucleotides align to TRBD2. The clonotype comes from a man aged 18 to 29 in good health. Some clones in this sample may be carry-over from other donors' samples. CDR3 loop: CASSPRGSSGSTPETQYF. The CDR3 nucleotides are TGTGCCAGCAGCCCGCGGGGGTCCAGCGGATCTACCCCGGAGACCCAGTACTTC.